The entry below describes one TCR beta chain. The ends were cut back, 4 bases at V and 0 bases at J, with 14 bases in the middle. The CDR3 has 16 amino acids. The germline gives CDR1 SGHRS, CDR2 YFSETQ. Enrolled through a virtual design, the participants were between roughly 18 and 100 years of age and came from under 30 US areas. Cohort allocation depended upon clinical history that participants reported. These data belong to a study of blood T cell repertoires in COVID-19. The overall study: Italy, Spain and the United States were the sources of the convalescent and acute COVID-19 samples. Sources were T cells, B-cell-depleted T cells, or PBMCs; the material itself was cDNA or gDNA.

TCRdb keeps only in-frame clones here, not all; method: immunoSEQ multiplex PCR. The data contain about 150,000 clones, more than 80% of them seen just once; the ten biggest clones take up roughly 3.9%. The specimen was PBMCs or T cells enriched from blood (not recorded which). The sequence came from a man aged 50-60 years who had recovered from COVID-19. V usage is TRBV5-1 and J usage is TRBJ1-3; TRBD1 might be the D (5 bases). CDR3 loop: CASSGEGAFSGNTIYF. The CDR3, as DNA: TGCGCCAGCAGCGGGGAAGGGGCCTTCTCTGGAAACACCATATATTTT.